This TCR beta chain was recorded in a study of tumor-infiltrating lymphocytes in oesophageal squamous cell carcinoma. This clonotype has ten or more counts. TCRdb used MiXCR to reprocess the PCR reads, holding one entry per CDR3 protein. The repertoire holds some 6,700 distinct CDR3 sequences, with about 15% as singletons. The CDR3 totals 13 residues. Trimming took off 5 bases at V and 0 bases at J, with 6 bases between the two ends. Germline lookup yields CDR1 MRHNA and CDR2 SNTAGT. This sequence originates from a male donor with esophageal squamous cell carcinoma. The rearrangement uses TRBV6-4 and TRBJ2-3; D is undetermined. The sequencing input was esophageal tumor tissue. CDR3 sequence: CASSLDSTDTQYF. The CDR3 region has the DNA TGTGCCAGCAGTTTAGATAGCACAGATACGCAGTATTTT.